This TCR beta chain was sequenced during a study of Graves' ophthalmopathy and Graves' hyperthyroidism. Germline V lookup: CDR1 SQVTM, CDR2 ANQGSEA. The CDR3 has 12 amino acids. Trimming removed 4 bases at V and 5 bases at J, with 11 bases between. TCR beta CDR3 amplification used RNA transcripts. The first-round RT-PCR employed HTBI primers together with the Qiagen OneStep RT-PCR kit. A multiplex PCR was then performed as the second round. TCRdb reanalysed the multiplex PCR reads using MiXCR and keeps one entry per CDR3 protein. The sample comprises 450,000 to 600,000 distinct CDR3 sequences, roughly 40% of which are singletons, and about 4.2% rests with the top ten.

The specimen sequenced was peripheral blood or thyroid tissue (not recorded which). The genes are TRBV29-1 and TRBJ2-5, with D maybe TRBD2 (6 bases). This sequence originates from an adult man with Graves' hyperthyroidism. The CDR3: CSVAGARETQYF. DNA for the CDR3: TGCAGCGTTGCGGGAGCGAGGGAGACCCAGTACTTC.